The 18 T cell receptor beta chains below come from one sample, sequenced in a study of OX40 agonist ivuxolimab in advanced cancers. Profiling relied on immunoSEQ multiplex PCR, and the TCRdb table lists in-frame clones only, not all of them. The sample yields roughly 63,000 clones, around 83% seen once. This sample comprised CD4+ or CD8+ T cells sorted from blood, obtained in a trial of the OX40 agonist ivuxolimab. Receptors originate from an adult with an advanced solid tumor such as melanoma, head and neck, liver or kidney cancer.

The chain has TRBV2 and TRBJ2-7; D is uncertain. CDR1 is SNHLY, CDR2 FYNNEI, per germline. The CDR3 sequence is 11 residues long. Trimming left V 2 bases short and J 6 bases short, with 5 bases between. The CDR3 here is CASSEYIEQYF. The CDR3 DNA is TGTGCCAGCAGTGAATATATCGAGCAGTACTTC.

This chain uses TRBV25-1 with TRBJ2-7; a weak D match, TRBD1 (5 bases). This CDR3 has 12 residues. Germline values: CDR1 MGHDK, CDR2 SYGVNS. V gave up 3 bases and J gave up 9 bases, with 12 bases separating them. The CDR3 sequence is CASSDPGFGQYF. CDR3 coding DNA: TGTGCCAGCAGTGACCCAGGGTTTGGGCAGTACTTC.

V is TRBV11-1 and J is TRBJ2-7, with D tentatively TRBD1 (5 bases). Trimming took off 3 bases at V and 2 bases at J, with 14 bases between the two ends. The CDR3 is 15 amino acids. CDR1 SGHAT and CDR2 FQDESV come from the germline V gene (reference sequence). The CDR3 DNA reads TGTGCCAGCAGCTTCTTGTCAGGGCGCCCCTACGAGCAGTACTTC. Its protein is CASSFLSGRPYEQYF.

J is TRBJ2-1 and V is TRBV9; TRBD1 or TRBD2 may be the D gene (5 bases each). The V end lost 2 bases, the J end lost 11 bases, and 11 bases lay between the germline ends. Germline V gene sequence: CDR1 SGDLS, CDR2 YYNGEE. This CDR3 region has 12 residues. CDR3 sequence: CASSVTTGQQFF. CDR3 coding DNA: TGTGCCAGCAGCGTTACCACGGGACAGCAGTTCTTC.

This clone has just one count. V and J are TRBV19 and TRBJ2-7, with TRBD1 matching over 8 bases. The CDR3 runs to 14 residues. Germline V gene lookup returns CDR1 LNHDA and CDR2 SQIVND (reference sequence). V shed 5 bases and J 6 bases; nucleotides not matched to a gene: 9. CDR3 DNA sequence: TGTGCCAGTAGTCCATGGACAGGGTCATCCGAGCAGTACTTC. Amino acid sequence: CASSPWTGSSEQYF.

This chain joins TRBV18 and TRBJ1-1, with D maybe TRBD1 (5 bases). The V gene lost 3 bases and the J gene lost 5 bases, with 13 bases spanning the gap. The CDR3 spans 14 residues. CDR1 is KGHSH and CDR2 is LQKENI in the germline V gene. This CDR3 reads CASSPPQGGTEAFF. CDR3 sequence (DNA): TGTGCCAGCTCACCCCCTCAGGGAGGGACTGAAGCTTTCTTT.

The V gene is TRBV7-3, the J gene TRBJ2-1; 9 positions agree with TRBD2. The V segment lost 6 bases and the J segment 6 bases; nucleotides outside the gene matches: 6. The length of the CDR3 is 14 residues. Per the germline V gene, CDR1 is SGHTA and CDR2 is FQGTGA. The CDR3 loop reads CASRSSGAANEQFF. The CDR3 region has the DNA TGTGCCAGCAGATCTAGCGGGGCCGCCAATGAGCAGTTCTTC.

The V and J genes are TRBV7-2 and TRBJ2-7, with a weak D call TRBD1 (5 bases). Germline assignment: CDR1 SGHTA and CDR2 FQGNSA. Trimming stripped 0 bases from V and 2 bases from J, with 11 bases between. The CDR3 sequence is 15 residues long. Here the CDR3 reads CASSLAGLGPYEQYF. CDR3 bases: TGTGCCAGCAGCTTAGCGGGGCTGGGCCCCTACGAGCAGTACTTC.

The genes are TRBV7-3 and TRBJ2-7, with D perhaps TRBD2 (6 bases). The CDR3 length is 15 residues. Between the trimmed V and J ends, which lost 5 bases and 4 bases, there was a span of 18 bases. The germline V gene has CDR1 SGHTA and CDR2 FQGTGA. The CDR3 loop is CASSVQPMSGYEQYF. The CDR3 DNA sequence: TGTGCCAGCAGCGTCCAGCCCATGAGCGGGTACGAGCAGTACTTC. The variable domain in full, with the rest retrieved from reference TRBV7-3 and TRBJ2-7, is GAGVSQTPSNKVTEKGKYVELRCDPISGHTALYWYRQSLGQGPEFLIYFQGTGAADDSGLPNDRFFAVRPEGSVSTLKIQRTERGDSAVYLCASSVQPMSGYEQYFGPGTRLTVT.

The chain employs TRBV15 and TRBJ2-7; possibly TRBD1 or TRBD2 for D (5 bases each). The germline V gene encodes CDR1 LNHNV and CDR2 YYDKDF (reference sequence). There are 17 residues in the CDR3. V was trimmed by 0 bases and J by 2 bases, leaving 17 bases between them. This CDR3 reads CATSRDRGPDRTYEQYF. In DNA, the CDR3 is TGTGCCACCAGCAGAGATAGGGGACCCGACAGAACCTACGAGCAGTACTTC.

The table lists this clone with a few counts. This chain joins TRBV4-2 and TRBJ1-1, with D unresolved. Trimming shortened V by 2 bases and J by 1 base, and 8 bases separated the two germline ends. CDR3 length equals 14 residues. Germline-derived CDR1 and CDR2 are LGHNA and YNFKEQ. CDR3 bases: TGTGCCAGCAGCCAACCCGGAACGAACACTGAAGCTTTCTTT. Protein sequence: CASSQPGTNTEAFF.

The V gene is TRBV10-3, the J gene TRBJ1-1; 7 bases map to TRBD1. The germline V gene encodes CDR1 ENHRY and CDR2 SYGVKD. The V and J ends lost 2 bases and 4 bases, in that order; junction bases with no gene match: 4. The CDR3 is 14 amino acids. The CDR3 bases are TGTGCCATCAGTGAGGCGGACAGGAGCACTGAAGCTTTCTTT. Protein sequence: CAISEADRSTEAFF.

The rearrangement links TRBV5-4 to TRBJ2-7; D unclear. This CDR3 region has 13 residues. Germline values: CDR1 SGHNT, CDR2 YYREEE (reference sequence). Trimming cost V 0 bases and J 4 bases, with 8 bases left between them. The CDR3 sequence is CASSLESTYEQYF. The CDR3 region has the DNA TGTGCCAGCAGCTTGGAAAGTACTTACGAGCAGTACTTC. Supplemented by reference TRBV5-4 and TRBJ2-7, the full variable domain reads ETGVTQSPTHLIKTRGQQVTLRCSSQSGHNTVSWYQQALGQGPQFIFQYYREEENGRGNFPPRFSGLQFPNYSSELNVNALELDDSALYLCASSLESTYEQYFGPGTRLTVT.

The rearrangement links TRBV7-2 to TRBJ1-2; D not resolved. Germline values: CDR1 SGHTA, CDR2 FQGNSA. The CDR3 loop spans 14 amino acids. Trimming cost V 5 bases and J 7 bases, with 17 bases left between them. The CDR3 loop reads CASSPYEPHGGYTF. DNA for the CDR3: TGTGCCAGCAGCCCGTACGAGCCCCATGGTGGCTACACCTTC.

This chain uses TRBV7-6 with TRBJ2-2; 9 bases align to TRBD1. This CDR3 spans 16 amino acids. The germline CDR1 and CDR2 sequences are SGHVS and FNYEAQ. Unmatched junction bases numbered 8, after V lost 4 bases and J lost 5 bases. DNA for the CDR3: TGTGCCAGCAGCTCCACAGGGGGCGGGGGTACCGGGGAGCTGTTTTTT. It is translated as CASSSTGGGGTGELFF.

The chain couples TRBV7-9 to TRBJ2-7, with 8 bases fitting TRBD2. J lost 6 bases, V lost 0 bases, and 10 bases had no gene match. The CDR3 is 16 amino acids. Germline V gives CDR1 SEHNR, CDR2 FQNEAQ (reference sequence). Here the CDR3 reads CASSLAAGGPPGEQYF. The CDR3 nucleotides are TGTGCCAGCAGCTTAGCGGCGGGGGGACCTCCTGGCGAGCAGTACTTC.

V and J are TRBV6-5 and TRBJ2-2; no clear D. V was clipped by 4 bases and J by 4 bases, with 16 bases between them. From germline, CDR1 is MNHEY and CDR2 SVGAGI. This CDR3 is built from 16 residues. The DNA of the CDR3 is TGTGCCAGCAGTTTTCAAGGGTCAGAGAGCACCGGGGAGCTGTTTTTT. Translating it yields CASSFQGSESTGELFF.

V and J are TRBV11-2 and TRBJ2-1; TRBD1 aligns across 12 bases. The CDR3 spans 15 residues. Germline lookup yields CDR1 SGHAT and CDR2 FQNNGV. Trimming removed 4 bases from V and 7 bases from J; junction bases left unmatched: 5. In nucleotides, the CDR3 is TGTGCCAGCAGCTACCGGGACAGGGGGCGAAATGAGCAGTTCTTC. This translates into CASSYRDRGRNEQFF. Using reference TRBV11-2 and TRBJ2-1 for the parts outside the CDR3, the full variable domain is EAGVAQSPRYKIIEKRQSVAFWCNPISGHATLYWYQQILGQGPKLLIQFQNNGVVDDSQLPKDRFSAERLKGVDSTLKIQPAKLEDSAVYLCASSYRDRGRNEQFFGPGTRLTVL.